This TCR beta chain was identified in a study of somatic mutations in cytotoxic T cells in rheumatoid arthritis. Germline lookup yields CDR1 SGHRS and CDR2 YFSETQ. Germline trimming cut 4 bases from V and 3 bases from J; bases unmatched to any gene: 3. This CDR3 is 13 amino acids long. General study findings and limits: Antigen specificity of the expanded CD8+ clones was not determined.

Generated by immunoSEQ multiplex PCR, the TCRdb table keeps only in-frame clones and is missing some. Of roughly 10,000 clones listed, around 85% were seen once; the top ten hold roughly 8%. Turning to this clone: The antigen remains unidentified.

V and J are TRBV5-1 and TRBJ1-1, with 7 bases matching TRBD1. This TCR derives from an adult with rheumatoid arthritis. The sample was CD8+ T cells sorted from blood. CDR3 residues: CASSITGDTEAFF. As DNA, the CDR3 is TGCGCCAGCAGCATCACAGGGGACACTGAAGCTTTCTTT. The full variable domain, its missing parts supplied by reference TRBV5-1 and TRBJ1-1, is KAGVTQTPRYLIKTRGQQVTLSCSPISGHRSVSWYQQTPGQGLQFLFEYFSETQRNKGNFPGRFSGRQFSNSRSEMNVSTLELGDSALYLCASSITGDTEAFFGQGTRLTVV.